This TCR beta chain was sequenced in a study of vaccination and CD4 T cells after COVID-19. Study background: Testing by nasal swab PCR showed convalescent patients to be SARS-CoV-2 positive; nine were mild and one was severe. Two doses of either BNT162b2 or mRNA-1273 vaccine went to participants.

Stated treatment: roughly 10-day PBMC culture with coronavirus spike peptide pools or control peptides (ViraFEST assay). CDR3 size: 12 residues. Looked up from germline, CDR1 is SEHNR and CDR2 is FQNEAQ (reference sequence). V was cut by 5 bases and J by 5 bases, with 6 bases left in between. Worth noting for this clonotype: The antigen is undetermined.

With the Oncomine TCR Beta short-read assay, DNA from cultured CD4+ T cells was sequenced. Genomic DNA was isolated from CD4+ T cells that had been cultured. TCRdb called the PCR reads again in MiXCR, with one record for every CDR3 protein. The data hold over 10,000 distinct CDR3 sequences, with roughly 76% observed a single time. Points from the study as a whole: Median SARS-CoV-2-reactive clonotype numbers went from roughly 22 to 38; this increase was not significant.

Sequencing was carried out using CD4+ T cells from blood, cultured in vitro. V gene TRBV7-9 combines with J gene TRBJ2-2; unclear D gene. The TCR comes from a human donor who had recovered from COVID-19. The CDR3 spells CASSLETGELFF. As DNA, the CDR3 is TGTGCCAGCAGCCTCGAAACCGGGGAGCTGTTTTTT. Filled out from reference TRBV7-9 and TRBJ2-2, the complete variable domain reads DTGVSQNPRHKITKRGQNVTFRCDPISEHNRLYWYRQTLGQGPEFLTYFQNEAQLEKSRLLSDRFSAERPKGSFSTLEIQRTEQGDSAMYLCASSLETGELFFGEGSRLTVL.